This is a list of T cell receptor beta chains from one sample in a study of T cells after yellow fever vaccination. One entry per CDR3 protein, called by TCRdb with MiXCR from the 5' RACE reads. The table records approximately 300,000 distinct CDR3 sequences, around a tenth of them present only once. The source was CD4+ T cells sorted from PBMCs, collected 45 days after the yellow fever booster vaccination. The receptor set was obtained from a man younger than 30 who received the YFV17D yellow fever vaccine. Each CDR3 is given with its conserved first and last residue. The D gene is left open where the match is weak. Expanded clones get a size class; other rows say once, few or many, or leave the size out.

v_gene	abundance	d_gene	j_gene	CDR3nt	CDR3aa
TRBV28	few	-	TRBJ1-2	TGTGCCAGCAGTTTATTCGGTACCCGGTACACCTTC	CASSLFGTRYTF
TRBV7-9	few	TRBD1	TRBJ2-2	TGTGCCAGCAGCTTTGTGGACAGGGTCACCGGGGAGCTGTTTTTT	CASSFVDRVTGELFF
TRBV5-4	once	TRBD2	TRBJ2-7	TGTGCCAGCAGCTTGAGCGCGGGGGGAACACGCGAGCAGTACTTC	CASSLSAGGTREQYF
TRBV7-2	-	-	TRBJ2-2	TGTGCCAGCAGTTATTTCACCGGGGAGCTGTTTTTT	CASSYFTGELFF
TRBV29-1	few	-	TRBJ2-1	TGCAGCGCTAATACAGGGTTTTACTACAATGAGCAGTTCTTC	CSANTGFYYNEQFF
TRBV5-1	many	-	TRBJ2-7	TGCGCCAGCAGCTTGGTGGCAGGGAGCTCCTACGAGCAGTACTTC	CASSLVAGSSYEQYF
TRBV5-4	-	-	TRBJ2-3	TGTGCCAGCAGCATACACACAGATACGCAGTATTTT	CASSIHTDTQYF
TRBV4-1	-	-	TRBJ1-1	TGCGCCAGCAGCCAAGATTACGGGGCGGTTACTGAAGCTTTCTTT	CASSQDYGAVTEAFF
TRBV20-1	few	TRBD1	TRBJ1-5	TGCAGTTGCGGACAGGGGGCCTCTCAGCCCCAGCATTTT	CSCGQGASQPQHF
TRBV7-2	few	-	TRBJ1-5	TGTGCCAGCAGCTCCAACAACAATCAGCCCCAGCATTTT	CASSSNNNQPQHF
TRBV28	-	TRBD1	TRBJ1-2	TGTGCCAGCACTAAGACAGGGGGCTATGGCTACACCTTC	CASTKTGGYGYTF
TRBV19	-	TRBD2	TRBJ2-1	TGTGCCAGTAGTATTGGGGGGACTAGCGGGGGCAATGAGCAGTTCTTC	CASSIGGTSGGNEQFF
TRBV20-1	-	-	TRBJ1-5	TGCAGTGCTAGGGCTGGCGGTAGCAATCAGCCCCAGCATTTT	CSARAGGSNQPQHF
TRBV7-2	-	TRBD1	TRBJ1-5	TGTGCCAGCAGCCGTGACAGGGGACCCACGCAGCCCCAGCATTTT	CASSRDRGPTQPQHF
TRBV20-1	-	-	TRBJ2-5	TGCAGTGCTACCGGGTCGGCTCAAGAGACCCAGTACTTC	CSATGSAQETQYF
TRBV29-1	few	-	TRBJ2-3	TGCAGCGCGAGGGGGAGGGTCACAGATACGCAGTATTTT	CSARGRVTDTQYF
TRBV6-5	few	TRBD2	TRBJ2-5	TGTGCCAGCAGTTTCGGACCTCGGGGGGGCAGCCAAGAGACCCAGTACTTC	CASSFGPRGGSQETQYF
TRBV20-1	few	-	TRBJ1-2	TGCAGTGCTAGGGCCGGGGATCTCTATGGCTACACCTTC	CSARAGDLYGYTF
TRBV25-1	-	-	TRBJ1-1	TGTGCCAGCAGTGAATATGATAAGGGGAACACTGAAGCTTTCTTT	CASSEYDKGNTEAFF
TRBV12-3/TRBV12-4	few	-	TRBJ1-3	TGTGCCAGCAGTTTCGCCGACAGGCGGGGAAACACCATATATTTT	CASSFADRRGNTIYF
TRBV6-5	few	TRBD1	TRBJ2-6	TGTGCCAGCAGTTACCTGGACAGGGGAGCTGGGGCCAACGTCCTGACTTTC	CASSYLDRGAGANVLTF
TRBV7-7	-	TRBD2	TRBJ2-2	TGTGCCAGCGGGACTAGCGGAGTGAACACCGGGGAGCTGTTTTTT	CASGTSGVNTGELFF
TRBV5-6	-	TRBD2	TRBJ2-5	TGTGCCAGCCTCCGGCGACTAGCGGGGGGGGAGACCCAGTACTTC	CASLRRLAGGETQYF
TRBV2	few	-	TRBJ2-2	TGTGCCAGCAAGCCGGACACCGGGGAGCTGTTTTTT	CASKPDTGELFF
TRBV5-1	many	TRBD1	TRBJ1-6	TGCGCCAGCAGCGGACAGGGAAATAATTCACCCCTCCACTTT	CASSGQGNNSPLHF
TRBV11-2	many	-	TRBJ2-7	TGTGCCAGCAGCTCAAACTCCTACGAGCAGTACTTC	CASSSNSYEQYF
TRBV28	many	TRBD1	TRBJ1-1	TGTGCCAGCAGTTGGGGGACAGTGAACACTGAAGCTTTCTTT	CASSWGTVNTEAFF